These 29 T cell receptor beta chains originate from one sample sequenced in a study of T cell clusters in autoimmune cytopenias (dated by TCRdb to the late 2010s). TCRdb shows the sequencer as Illumina MiSeq. TRB rearrangements were amplified by multiplex PCR following a touch-down protocol, with the TRB-A and TRB-B primer pools mixed in one tube. TCRdb reprocessed the raw reads; every CDR3 protein sequence is a single record, and DNA is not supplied. This specimen's table enumerates roughly 4,800 distinct CDR3 sequences. The ten largest clones capture around a quarter of the sample. Per sample, around 250 ng of peripheral blood genomic DNA, tens of thousands of genome equivalents, was used for TRB amplification. These data are also associated with another study on T cell repertoires in aging, cancer and after chemotherapy.

What was sequenced was peripheral blood. Receptors were obtained from a human donor in good health.

This clonotype registers medium-sized (0.01 to 0.1%) by frequency. The chain has TRBV29-1 and TRBJ1-1; the TCRdb D gene call, TRBD1, has no DNA to confirm it. This CDR3 is 12 amino acids long. Germline V gives CDR1 SQVTM, CDR2 ANQGSEA. The CDR3 loop reads CSVQAGDPEAFF.

This chain joins TRBV30 and TRBJ2-7; TCRdb designates TRBD2, a call that cannot be tested without DNA. This CDR3 comprises 15 residues. Germline V gene sequence: CDR1 GTSNPN, CDR2 SVGIG (reference sequence). CDR3 region: CAWRLAGGFRNEQYF. Combining the CDR3 with reference TRBV30 and TRBJ2-7 gives the whole variable domain SQTIHQWPATLVQPVGSPLSLECTVEGTSNPNLYWYRQAAGRGLQLLFYSVGIGQISSEVPQNLSASRPQDRQFILSSKKLLLSDSGFYLCAWRLAGGFRNEQYFGPGTRLTVT.

This clonotype shows up as medium-sized by frequency. V gene TRBV27 combines with J gene TRBJ2-1; TCRdb names TRBD1, which stays unverified in the absence of DNA. Per germline, CDR1 MNHEY and CDR2 SMNVEV (reference sequence). CDR3 length: 17 amino acids. CDR3: CASSLVSGQLLYNEQFF.

J is TRBJ2-3 and V is TRBV27; no DNA is available, so the TRBD1 call from TCRdb remains unchecked. The CDR3 is made up of 22 amino acids. Per the germline V gene, CDR1 is MNHEY and CDR2 is SMNVEV (reference sequence). CDR3 residues: CASSFWPLGSGRMPVGTDTQYF.

This clonotype is labeled medium-sized based on frequency. The V call is TRBV30, the J call TRBJ1-5. This CDR3 is 13 amino acids long. From germline, CDR1 is GTSNPN and CDR2 SVGIG (reference sequence). This chain's CDR3 is CAWSVQGNQPQHF.

V gene TRBV20-1 combines with J gene TRBJ2-3; as DNA is missing, the TRBD2 call by TCRdb cannot be tested. The CDR3 has 16 residues. From germline, CDR1 is DFQATT and CDR2 SNEGSKA (reference sequence). The CDR3 spells CSARTPLAGVTDTQYF.

The chain combines TRBV6-4 with TRBJ2-2; checking the TCRdb D call of TRBD1 is not possible without DNA. CDR1 is MRHNA and CDR2 is SNTAGT in the germline V gene. The CDR3 runs 14 residues. The CDR3 spells CASQRGASTGELFF.

The chain has TRBV5-1 and TRBJ2-7; no DNA is available, so the TRBD1 call from TCRdb remains unchecked. CDR3 length equals 15 residues. CDR1 SGHRS and CDR2 YFSETQ come from the germline V gene. CDR3 amino acids: CASSPELVQGYEQYF.

The chain carries TRBV28 and TRBJ2-7; without DNA, the TCRdb call of TRBD1 cannot be checked. The length of the CDR3 is 15 residues. CDR1 is MDHEN and CDR2 is SYDVKM in the germline V gene. The CDR3 reads CASRDPGFGAYEQYF.

Considering frequency, this clonotype is medium-sized. J is TRBJ1-5 and V is TRBV6-1; TCRdb indicates TRBD1, and absent DNA this call remains unverified. Per germline, CDR1 MNHNS and CDR2 SASEGT. The CDR3 is 16 residues long. CDR3 sequence: CASSRGTGDSNQPQHF.

J is TRBJ1-2 and V is TRBV6-5. The CDR3 has 14 amino acids. Germline loops: CDR1 MNHEY, CDR2 SVGAGI. Here the CDR3 reads CASRPATADYGYTF.

The chain uses TRBV7-6 and TRBJ2-5; TCRdb calls TRBD2, which cannot be checked without DNA. The CDR3 consists of 19 residues. CDR1 SGHVS and CDR2 FNYEAQ come from the germline V gene. The CDR3 sequence: CASSLEISGGTSGRETQYF.

Its frequency marks this clonotype as medium-sized. This chain connects TRBV30 to TRBJ1-5; no DNA is available, so the TRBD1 call from TCRdb remains unchecked. The CDR3 length is 15 residues. CDR1 is GTSNPN, CDR2 SVGIG, per germline (reference sequence). CDR3 residues: CAWSPGVGSNQPQHF.

The chain combines TRBV20-1 with TRBJ2-7; TCRdb outputs TRBD1, but without DNA this stays unchecked. Per the germline V gene, CDR1 is DFQATT and CDR2 is SNEGSKA (reference sequence). The CDR3 spans 14 residues. CDR3 protein: CSARARTKTGELYF.

Measured by frequency, this clonotype is medium-sized (0.01 to 0.1%). The V gene is TRBV6-1, the J gene TRBJ2-7; there is no DNA to check the TCRdb D call of TRBD1. The CDR3 sequence is 15 residues long. Per germline, CDR1 MNHNS and CDR2 SASEGT. The CDR3 loop reads CASSESQGGGDEQYF.

In terms of frequency, this clonotype is medium-sized. The V call is TRBV27, the J call TRBJ2-1; TCRdb designates TRBD2, a call that cannot be tested without DNA. Germline V gene lookup returns CDR1 MNHEY and CDR2 SMNVEV (reference sequence). The CDR3 runs to 19 residues. CDR3 sequence: CASSFRRSGPHPTNNEQFF.

The gene calls are TRBV29-1 and TRBJ1-1; the D call from TCRdb, TRBD1, cannot be confirmed without DNA. CDR1 and CDR2 (germline): SQVTM, ANQGSEA. This CDR3 has 12 residues. CDR3 loop: CSVQGALTEAFF. Combining the CDR3 with reference TRBV29-1 and TRBJ1-1 gives the whole variable domain SAVISQKPSRDICQRGTSLTIQCQVDSQVTMMFWYRQQPGQSLTLIATANQGSEATYESGFVIDKFPISRPNLTFSTLTVSNMSPEDSSIYLCSVQGALTEAFFGQGTRLTVV.

This chain links TRBV6-5 with TRBJ1-1; TCRdb selects TRBD1, and the lack of DNA leaves this call unchecked. There are 15 residues in the CDR3. The germline V gene has CDR1 MNHEY and CDR2 SVGAGI. Here the CDR3 reads CASSRSSTGVTEAFF.

This clonotype is medium-sized by frequency. The rearrangement links TRBV27 to TRBJ2-5; TCRdb outputs TRBD1, but without DNA this stays unchecked. The CDR3 loop spans 14 amino acids. The germline gives CDR1 MNHEY, CDR2 SMNVEV (reference sequence). The CDR3 loop is CASSLSLGGETQYF.

The chain has TRBV6-2 or TRBV6-3 and TRBJ2-1. Germline V gene lookup returns CDR1 MNHEY and CDR2 SVGEGT. This CDR3 spans 12 amino acids. Here the CDR3 reads CASSPVGTEQFF.

By frequency, this clonotype is medium-sized. This chain uses TRBV18 with TRBJ2-3; lacking DNA, the TRBD2 call made by TCRdb goes unchecked. The germline gives CDR1 KGHSH, CDR2 LQKENI. This CDR3 is built from 17 residues. CDR3 in amino acids: CASSPPGLAGIPDTQYF.

This clonotype is deemed medium-sized by its frequency. The chain is built from TRBV6-6 and TRBJ1-2; the D gene TCRdb calls, TRBD1, cannot be checked with no DNA. The germline V gene has CDR1 MNHNY and CDR2 SVGAGI (reference sequence). The CDR3 totals 15 residues. This CDR3 reads CASRAAQGIVYGYTF.

The gene calls are TRBV6-1 and TRBJ1-6. Germline V lookup: CDR1 MNHNS, CDR2 SASEGT. The CDR3 contains 13 residues. CDR3 in amino acids: CASSESGRSPLHF.

The J gene is TRBJ1-5, the V gene TRBV2. This CDR3 is built from 13 residues. Germline assignment: CDR1 SNHLY and CDR2 FYNNEI. The CDR3 sequence is CASNGQKEGPQHF.

Frequency places this clonotype as medium-sized (0.01 to 0.1%). The chain carries TRBV18 and TRBJ2-6; TCRdb's D call, TRBD1, is unchecked because there is no DNA. The CDR3 extends over 16 amino acids. Germline V gene lookup returns CDR1 KGHSH and CDR2 LQKENI. This CDR3 is CASSLTPLSGANVLTF.

According to its frequency, this clonotype is medium-sized. The chain employs TRBV27 and TRBJ1-6; lacking DNA, the TRBD1 call made by TCRdb goes unchecked. This CDR3 has 14 amino acids. Germline CDR1 reads MNHEY; CDR2 reads SMNVEV (reference sequence). CDR3 protein: CASSPDRDNSPLHF.

This clonotype is identified as medium-sized from frequency. The CDR3 sequence is CASSPSNPTDTQYF. V is TRBV19 and J is TRBJ2-3; TCRdb picks TRBD1, but there is no DNA to check that call. Germline loops: CDR1 LNHDA, CDR2 SQIVND (reference sequence). The CDR3 has 14 residues.

The chain uses TRBV30 and TRBJ2-7; TCRdb's assignment of TRBD1 cannot be checked, as there is no DNA. CDR3 length equals 14 residues. Germline V CDR1 and CDR2: GTSNPN, SVGIG (reference sequence). CDR3 protein: CAWSGGTGGYEQYF.

The genes are TRBV12-3 or TRBV12-4 and TRBJ2-5; TCRdb names TRBD2, which stays unverified in the absence of DNA. The length of the CDR3 is 17 residues. CDR3 region: CASSHTSGRALAETQYF.